One sample yielded the 18 T cell receptor beta chains listed below, sequenced in a study of human T cells and chemical hapten exposure. Described time point: patch test 3, about 24 weeks after DPC sensitization. Treatment here: therapeutic diphenylcyclopropenone sensitization with weekly scalp DPC. TCRdb re-called the RACE reads through MiXCR, storing one row per CDR3 protein. Of 90,000 to 110,000 distinct CDR3 sequences in the sample, under 40% were seen once. The sequencing used whole blood, collected in connection with sensitization to the hapten diphenylcyclopropenone (DPC). These TCRs come from a man aged 35 to 55 with alopecia areata. Some clones in this sample may be carry-over from other donors' samples.

The sample holds a few counts of this clonotype. This chain uses TRBV7-2 with TRBJ1-6; D uncertain. The length of the CDR3 is 15 residues. V was cut by 1 base and J by 5 bases, with 9 bases left in between. Germline CDR1 is SGHTA and CDR2 is FQGNSA. This chain's CDR3 is CASSLGSGHNSPLHF. As DNA, the CDR3 is TGTGCCAGCAGCTTAGGTAGCGGTCATAATTCACCCCTCCACTTT.

The V gene is TRBV19, the J gene TRBJ2-3; D gene ambiguous. Germline V gene lookup returns CDR1 LNHDA and CDR2 SQIVND (reference sequence). V was clipped by 6 bases and J by 0 bases, with 10 bases between them. The CDR3 is 14 residues long. The CDR3 loop reads CASRQLPSTDTQYF. For the CDR3, the DNA is TGTGCCAGTAGGCAGCTACCTAGCACAGATACGCAGTATTTT.

This clonotype appeared a few times. This sequence joins TRBV14 and TRBJ2-4; TRBD2 might be the D (6 bases). Per the germline V gene, CDR1 is SGHDN and CDR2 is FVKESK. The CDR3 runs to 15 residues. Trimming shortened V by 5 bases and J by 1 base, and 12 bases separated the two germline ends. CDR3 loop: CASSGGISAKNIQYF. The CDR3 nucleotides read TGTGCCAGCAGCGGGGGGATTTCGGCCAAAAACATTCAGTACTTC. Together with reference TRBV14 and TRBJ2-4, the CDR3 gives the full variable domain: EAGVTQFPSHSVIEKGQTVTLRCDPISGHDNLYWYRRVMGKEIKFLLHFVKESKQDESGMPNNRFLAERTGGTYSTLKVQPAELEDSGVYFCASSGGISAKNIQYFGAGTRLSVL.

Notes on this clonotype: Germline is not matched at one junction end, which may reflect a read error. This chain connects TRBV29-1 to TRBJ2-3, with TRBD2 matching 10 bases. This CDR3 is built from 13 residues. Germline CDR1 and CDR2: SQVTM and ANQGSEA. CDR3 coding DNA: TGTACCGGGCTAGCGGGAGTTCCAGATACGCAGTATTTT. Protein: CTGLAGVPDTQYF.

In this sample, this clonotype turned up a few times. This rearrangement joins TRBV27 to TRBJ2-6, with 12 bases aligning to TRBD1. The ends lost 1 base at V and 4 bases at J; junction bases unmatched: 2. The CDR3 is 17 residues long. The V gene's germline CDR1 is MNHEY and CDR2 SMNVEV (reference sequence). CDR3 nucleotide sequence: TGTGCCAGCAGTTTATGGGGACAGGGGGCGGGGGCCAACGTCCTGACTTTC. Protein sequence: CASSLWGQGAGANVLTF.

V gene TRBV20-1 combines with J gene TRBJ1-2, with 8 nucleotides matching TRBD1. V dropped 6 bases and J dropped 6; count of bases not matched to a gene: 3. The CDR3 has 11 amino acids. The germline V gene encodes CDR1 DFQATT and CDR2 SNEGSKA (reference sequence). The CDR3 DNA is TGCAGTGCCGAGACAGGGGATGGCTACACCTTC. It yields the protein CSAETGDGYTF.

This clonotype came up many times. This chain's CDR3 is CASSVGAGPNQPQHF. CDR3 in DNA: TGTGCCAGCAGCGTAGGAGCAGGGCCGAATCAGCCCCAGCATTTT. The genes are TRBV9 and TRBJ1-5; a weak D match, TRBD1 (5 bases). Germline V gene sequence: CDR1 SGDLS, CDR2 YYNGEE. V was trimmed by 0 bases and J by 4 bases, leaving 11 bases between them. The CDR3 runs 15 residues.

This clonotype was seen more than once but under ten times. The chain has TRBV6-1 and TRBJ1-2; 7 nucleotides line up with TRBD1. The length of the CDR3 is 15 residues. Unmatched junction bases numbered 8, after V lost 1 base and J lost 6 bases. CDR1 and CDR2 (germline): MNHNS, SASEGT. CDR3 sequence (DNA): TGTGCCAGCAGTGAAGGAAGGGGGCGAGGGGATGGCTACACCTTC. Residues: CASSEGRGRGDGYTF.

The rearrangement links TRBV6-5 to TRBJ2-6, with 11 bases lining up with TRBD2. Trimming removed 6 bases from V and 4 bases from J; junction bases left unmatched: 20. CDR1 is MNHEY, CDR2 SVGAGI, per germline. CDR3 length: 21 residues. The CDR3 DNA sequence: TGTGCCAGCAGACCCCCGGGACTAGCGGCTCTCTCGTTGTGGGGGGCCAACGTCCTGACTTTC. Translated: CASRPPGLAALSLWGANVLTF.

The rearrangement uses TRBV29-1 and TRBJ2-5; possible D gene TRBD1, 6 bases. Trimming pared 4 bases from V and 2 bases from J, leaving 17 bases between. Per germline, CDR1 SQVTM and CDR2 ANQGSEA. This CDR3 has 15 amino acids. The CDR3 sequence is CSVAGQGMGQETQYF. DNA of the CDR3: TGCAGCGTTGCGGGTCAGGGGATGGGGCAAGAGACCCAGTACTTC.

This clonotype came up a few times. The chain joins TRBV15 to TRBJ2-3; 8 nucleotides line up with TRBD2. Germline CDR1 reads LNHNV; CDR2 reads YYDKDF (reference sequence). CDR3 length equals 15 residues. V was clipped by 4 bases and J by 5 bases; unmatched bases: 8. The CDR3 here is CATSTLAGRLDTQYF. In DNA form, the CDR3 reads TGTGCCACCAGCACTTTAGCGGGAAGATTAGATACGCAGTATTTT.

This clonotype was recorded a few times. The chain uses TRBV3-1 and TRBJ2-5; 8 nucleotides align to TRBD2. Germline values: CDR1 LGHDT, CDR2 YNNKEL (reference sequence). The V gene end was trimmed by 0 bases and the J gene end by 4 bases; junction bases not matched to a gene: 7. CDR3 size: 16 residues. The CDR3 is CASSQEIAGRRETQYF. The CDR3 coding sequence is TGTGCCAGCAGCCAAGAAATAGCGGGAAGGCGAGAGACCCAGTACTTC.

The V call is TRBV5-1, the J call TRBJ2-3; 15 bases agree with TRBD2. The ends lost 0 bases at V and 0 bases at J; junction bases unmatched: 5. Germline V gives CDR1 SGHRS, CDR2 YFSETQ. The CDR3 has 19 amino acids. The CDR3 loop reads CASSLAPGLAGGSTDTQYF. The DNA for the CDR3 is TGCGCCAGCAGCTTGGCCCCGGGACTAGCGGGAGGCAGCACAGATACGCAGTATTTT.

The chain links TRBV29-1 to TRBJ2-5; maybe TRBD1 (5 bases). This CDR3 contains 13 residues. V lost 4 bases to trimming and J lost 2 bases, with 11 bases between them. Per the germline V gene, CDR1 is SQVTM and CDR2 is ANQGSEA. The CDR3, as DNA: TGCAGCGTTGGACAGCTACGTCAAGAGACCCAGTACTTC. It encodes CSVGQLRQETQYF. Variable domain in full (rest from reference TRBV29-1 and TRBJ2-5): SAVISQKPSRDICQRGTSLTIQCQVDSQVTMMFWYRQQPGQSLTLIATANQGSEATYESGFVIDKFPISRPNLTFSTLTVSNMSPEDSSIYLCSVGQLRQETQYFGPGTRLLVL.

This clonotype appeared a few times. The chain is built from TRBV12-3 or TRBV12-4 and TRBJ2-3, with 11 bases that match TRBD1. The J segment lost 2 bases and the V segment lost 6 bases, leaving 4 bases of the junction unmatched. This CDR3 is built from 15 residues. The CDR3 region is CASSLGQGDTDTQYF. The CDR3 DNA is TGTGCCAGCAGCTTGGGACAGGGGGACACAGATACGCAGTATTTT.

In its sample, this clonotype was seen a few times. The chain carries TRBV29-1 and TRBJ2-1; D is perhaps TRBD2 (5 bases). CDR3 length: 14 residues. Germline values: CDR1 SQVTM, CDR2 ANQGSEA. With 5 bases removed from V and 4 bases from J, the gap between germline ends came to 15 bases. The CDR3 nucleotides read TGCAGCGTTTCAGCGGAGTCCGTATACAATGAGCAGTTCTTC. It specifies CSVSAESVYNEQFF.

This rearrangement joins TRBV20-1 to TRBJ2-1; 8 bases map to TRBD2. The trim removed 0 bases at V and 15 bases at J, leaving 13 bases unmatched. The CDR3 is 14 amino acids. The germline CDR1 and CDR2 sequences are DFQATT and SNEGSKA (reference sequence). CDR3 in amino acids: CSAREPAFREGLFF. As DNA, the CDR3 is TGCAGTGCTAGAGAACCAGCCTTTCGGGAGGGTCTGTTCTTC.

The rearrangement links TRBV7-9 to TRBJ2-7; TRBD1 is a possible D gene (6 bases). CDR3 size: 15 residues. Germline V gene lookup returns CDR1 SEHNR and CDR2 FQNEAQ (reference sequence). Trimming removed 5 bases at V and 7 bases at J, with 21 bases between. CDR3 in amino acids: CASSLGQGGTEEQYF. The CDR3 bases are TGTGCCAGCAGCCTCGGACAAGGGGGTACTGAGGAGCAGTACTTC.